The 18 T cell receptor beta chains below come from one sample, sequenced in a study of T-cell reconstitution after alpha-beta-depleted transplantation in children. This sample's TCRbeta library carried unique molecular identifier barcodes. TCRdb ran MiXCR on the PCR reads and lists one entry per CDR3 protein. The table shows 780,000 or so distinct CDR3 sequences, with roughly 16% occurring only once. The input for sequencing was PBMCs, mostly from graft donor cells, taken 360 days after TCRalphabeta/CD19-depleted stem cell transplant. Receptors were obtained from a male patient between 5 and 17 years old who had a stem cell transplant for acute lymphoblastic leukemia, so the T cells may come from the graft donor.

V is TRBV3-1 and J is TRBJ2-3, with a tentative D call TRBD2 (5 bases). This CDR3 contains 13 residues. V was shortened by 5 bases and J by 4 bases, with 10 bases between the two germline ends. Germline lookup yields CDR1 LGHDT and CDR2 YNNKEL (reference sequence). The CDR3 bases are TGTGCCAGCAGCACTAGTAATGCAGATACGCAGTATTTT. Encoded protein: CASSTSNADTQYF.

This clonotype was seen only a few times. The genes are TRBV12-3 or TRBV12-4 and TRBJ2-6; D might be TRBD2 (5 bases). Trimming took off 4 bases at V and 2 bases at J, with 24 bases between the two ends. CDR3 length: 20 amino acids. CDR3 region: CASSSPDVGSHGTGANVLTF. The CDR3, as DNA: TGTGCCAGCAGTTCCCCTGATGTTGGTAGCCACGGGACTGGGGCCAACGTCCTGACTTTC.

There are a few counts of this clonotype. V gene TRBV5-1 combines with J gene TRBJ2-6; D is possibly TRBD1 or TRBD2 (5 bases each). The CDR3 loop spans 17 amino acids. The V and J ends lost 7 bases and 0 bases respectively, with 17 bases between them. Looked up from germline, CDR1 is SGHRS and CDR2 is YFSETQ. The CDR3 is CASLPGPAVSGANVLTF. As DNA, the CDR3 is TGCGCCAGCTTACCGGGGCCAGCTGTCTCTGGGGCCAACGTCCTGACTTTC.

Only a few counts were recorded for this clonotype. The CDR3: CASSSLGDSGELFF. CDR3 nucleotide sequence: TGTGCCAGCAGTTCCCTGGGCGATTCCGGGGAGCTGTTTTTT. V and J are TRBV7-3 and TRBJ2-2; no reliable D call. This CDR3 is built from 14 residues. Trimming shortened V by 6 bases and J by 6 bases, and 14 bases separated the two germline ends. Germline CDR1 and CDR2: SGHTA and FQGTGA.

In this sample, this clonotype turned up a few times. The CDR3 reads CASSESLTSGRTWEQFF. CDR3 bases: TGTGCCAGCAGTGAATCCCTGACTAGCGGGAGGACCTGGGAGCAGTTCTTC. J is TRBJ2-1 and V is TRBV25-1, with 13 bases identical to TRBD2. The trim removed 1 base at V and 10 bases at J, leaving 10 bases unmatched. The CDR3 runs 17 residues. CDR1 and CDR2 from the germline V gene are MGHDK and SYGVNS.

This clonotype turned up a few times. This chain connects TRBV6-4 to TRBJ2-1, with TRBD1 matching over 8 bases. The J segment lost 8 bases and the V segment lost 5 bases, leaving 11 bases of the junction unmatched. Germline V gene lookup returns CDR1 MRHNA and CDR2 SNTAGT. This CDR3 spans 15 amino acids. The CDR3 bases are TGTGCCAGCAGTAGAAGGGTATTACAGGGGGATGAGCAGTTCTTC. It is translated as CASSRRVLQGDEQFF.

This clonotype was seen ten or more times. This chain links TRBV10-3 with TRBJ1-1; no clear D. There are 14 residues in the CDR3. V was trimmed by 0 bases and J by 1 base, leaving 6 bases between them. Germline V gives CDR1 ENHRY, CDR2 SYGVKD. CDR3 loop: CAISESAGNTEAFF. CDR3 coding DNA: TGTGCCATCAGTGAGTCGGCAGGGAACACTGAAGCTTTCTTT.

The rearrangement links TRBV20-1 to TRBJ2-1, with TRBD2 matching over 10 bases. Germline V gives CDR1 DFQATT, CDR2 SNEGSKA (reference sequence). This CDR3 spans 15 amino acids. V lost 4 bases to trimming and J lost 2 bases; unmatched junction nucleotides: 5. CDR3 nucleotide sequence: TGCAGTGCTACCCCCGGGACTAGCGCCTACAATGAGCAGTTCTTC. As protein: CSATPGTSAYNEQFF.

This clonotype was counted many times. The V gene is TRBV20-1, the J gene TRBJ2-5; weak D call: TRBD1 (6 bases). The CDR3 is 15 amino acids. CDR1 and CDR2 (germline): DFQATT, SNEGSKA (reference sequence). Trimming removed 0 bases at V and 5 bases at J, with 16 bases between. The CDR3 here is CSAREAGGGKETQYF. For the CDR3, the DNA is TGCAGTGCTAGAGAGGCTGGTGGGGGCAAGGAGACCCAGTACTTC.

J is TRBJ2-5 and V is TRBV2; 7 positions agree with TRBD1. The J segment lost 0 bases and the V segment lost 6 bases, leaving 1 base of the junction unmatched. The CDR3 contains 13 residues. Germline V gives CDR1 SNHLY, CDR2 FYNNEI. CDR3 in DNA: TGTGCCAGCAGGACAGGGTACCAAGAGACCCAGTACTTC. It translates to CASRTGYQETQYF. The full variable domain, with the rest looked up from reference TRBV2 and TRBJ2-5, is EPEVTQTPSHQVTQMGQEVILRCVPISNHLYFYWYRQILGQKVEFLVSFYNNEISEKSEIFDDQFSVERPDGSNFTLKIRSTKLEDSAMYFCASRTGYQETQYFGPGTRLLVL.

CDR3 protein: CASSLQEEKLFF. CDR3 nucleotide sequence: TGTGCCAGCAGTTTACAGGAGGAAAAACTGTTTTTT. The rearrangement uses TRBV12-3 or TRBV12-4 and TRBJ1-4; unclear D gene. Trimming took 2 bases from V and 8 from J, leaving 6 bases between them. The CDR3 totals 12 residues.

This clonotype was picked up many times. The chain carries TRBV12-3 or TRBV12-4 and TRBJ2-1; 7 nucleotides align to TRBD2. The CDR3 extends over 15 amino acids. V lost 7 bases and J lost 4; bases outside the gene matches: 10. In DNA, the CDR3 is TGTGCCAGCAAGGGCCCCCAGCGGGGTTACAATGAGCAGTTCTTC. It codes for CASKGPQRGYNEQFF.

This clonotype was observed a few times. The rearrangement links TRBV19 to TRBJ2-7; tentative D call: TRBD2 (7 bases). The CDR3 has 15 residues. V lost 2 bases, J lost 7 bases, and 18 bases lay in between. The germline V gene has CDR1 LNHDA and CDR2 SQIVND (reference sequence). The DNA of the CDR3 is TGTGCCAGTAGTATAACGGGGGGCCCAGCGTGGGAGCAGTACTTC. It encodes CASSITGGPAWEQYF.

The chain joins TRBV4-1 to TRBJ1-1; the D is unclear. Germline V CDR1 and CDR2: MGHRA, YSYEKL. There are 13 residues in the CDR3. The ends were cut back, 0 bases at V and 11 bases at J, with 13 bases in the middle. The CDR3 region is CASSQETYPVAFF. In DNA form, the CDR3 reads TGCGCCAGCAGCCAAGAGACCTACCCTGTGGCTTTCTTT.

The chain recombines TRBV7-9 with TRBJ1-2; weak D call: TRBD1 (5 bases). Trimming left V 2 bases short and J 4 bases short, with 11 bases between. Germline V gene sequence: CDR1 SEHNR, CDR2 FQNEAQ (reference sequence). This CDR3 contains 14 residues. The DNA for the CDR3 is TGTGCCAGCAGCTTACAGAGGACAATCTATGGCTACACCTTC. Its translation: CASSLQRTIYGYTF. Together with reference TRBV7-9 and TRBJ1-2, the CDR3 gives the full variable domain: DTGVSQNPRHKITKRGQNVTFRCDPISEHNRLYWYRQTLGQGPEFLTYFQNEAQLEKSRLLSDRFSAERPKGSFSTLEIQRTEQGDSAMYLCASSLQRTIYGYTFGSGTRLTVV.

V usage is TRBV6-2 or TRBV6-3 and J usage is TRBJ2-1; 10 nucleotides align to TRBD2. Germline V gene data show CDR1 as MNHEY and CDR2 as SVGEGT. The CDR3 length is 19 residues. With 4 bases clipped from V and 10 bases from J, the junction kept 22 bases outside the gene matches. The CDR3 spells CASSWSKYSGRPAQFEQFF. The CDR3 coding sequence is TGTGCCAGCAGTTGGTCGAAATATAGCGGGAGGCCTGCCCAATTCGAGCAGTTCTTC.

This chain connects TRBV6-5 to TRBJ2-1; the D gene is possibly TRBD1 (6 bases). V lost 1 base and J lost 4, with 14 bases in between. The CDR3 runs 16 residues. Germline CDR1 is MNHEY and CDR2 is SVGAGI. In DNA, the CDR3 is TGTGCCAGCAGTTACTGGGACAAGACCTTTTACAATGAGCAGTTCTTC. Translated, it gives CASSYWDKTFYNEQFF.

On this clonotype: Its ends do not fully match the called genes, so a read error is possible. V usage is TRBV11-2 and J usage is TRBJ2-7, with D possibly TRBD2 on 5 matching bases. In germline, CDR1 is SGHAT, CDR2 FQNNGV. The CDR3 contains 14 residues. CDR3 sequence: CASSLRRPSYGQYF. The CDR3 nucleotides read TGTGCCAGCAGCTTACGGAGGCCCTCCTACGGGCAGTACTTC.